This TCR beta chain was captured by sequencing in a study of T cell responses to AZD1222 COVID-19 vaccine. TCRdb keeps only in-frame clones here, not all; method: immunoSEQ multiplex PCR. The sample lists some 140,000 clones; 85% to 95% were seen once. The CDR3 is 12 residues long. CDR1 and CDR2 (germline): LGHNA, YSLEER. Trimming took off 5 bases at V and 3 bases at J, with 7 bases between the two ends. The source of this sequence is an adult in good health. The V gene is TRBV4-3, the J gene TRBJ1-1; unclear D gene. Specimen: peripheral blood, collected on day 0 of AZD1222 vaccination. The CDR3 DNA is TGCGCCAGCAGCTCGCGATACACTGAAGCTTTCTTT. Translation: CASSSRYTEAFF.